Sequencing of this T cell receptor beta chain was carried out in a study of blood T cell repertoires in COVID-19. Across the study: Some COVID-19 samples were acute and others convalescent; all came from the United States, Italy and Spain. T cells, B-cell-depleted T cells, or PBMCs provided the cDNA or gDNA that served as material.

Germline values: CDR1 LNHDA, CDR2 SQIVND (reference sequence). This CDR3 spans 14 amino acids. Trimming stripped 3 bases from V and 4 bases from J, with 12 bases between. In the source study's methods: By means of reference gene primer amplification, nucleated cell counts were estimated. Method: immunoSEQ multiplex PCR; TCRdb's copy keeps in-frame clones and lacks some. V, J and clone size were drawn from that table, and D and trimming were deduced from the DNA. Of 140,000 to 150,000 clones in the sample, about 88% were seen once. The sequence was obtained from a human donor in a cohort sampled during active COVID-19. The rearrangement uses TRBV19 and TRBJ2-5; the D gene is possibly TRBD2 (5 bases). Sequences were obtained from peripheral blood. CDR3 in DNA: TGTGCCAGTAGTATGCGGGTGGATGGAGAGACCCAGTACTTC. It yields the protein CASSMRVDGETQYF. Using reference TRBV19 and TRBJ2-5 for the parts outside the CDR3, the full variable domain is DGGITQSPKYLFRKEGQNVTLSCEQNLNHDAMYWYRQDPGQGLRLIYYSQIVNDFQKGDIAEGYSVSREKKESFPLTVTSAQKNPTAFYLCASSMRVDGETQYFGPGTRLLVL.